This TCR beta chain was sequenced during a study of blood T cell repertoires in COVID-19. Whole-study context: Acute-phase and convalescent COVID-19 samples originated in the United States, Italy and Spain. Nucleic acid was either cDNA or gDNA, and it came from T cells, B-cell-depleted T cells, or PBMCs.

In the study's own analysis: Cell counts per sample came from amplifying reference gene primers. This table comes from immunoSEQ multiplex PCR, and its TCRdb copy is limited to in-frame clones, with some not included. The V and J calls and clone size come from that table; D and trimming were worked out from the DNA. The repertoire includes 130,000 or so clones, 75% to 90% of them detected once, and roughly 18% sits in the top ten. Germline CDR1 and CDR2: LGHNA and YNFKEQ. The CDR3 totals 16 residues. Trimming removed 2 bases from V and 3 bases from J, with 16 bases in between. The sequencing sample was made of peripheral blood. This clonotype was obtained from a man aged 50 to 59 with active or convalescent COVID-19. This chain uses TRBV4-2 with TRBJ1-1; D is possibly TRBD1 (6 bases). CDR3 amino acids: CASSQTSGGTDTEAFF. The DNA for the CDR3 is TGTGCCAGCAGCCAAACGTCGGGGGGCACGGACACTGAAGCTTTCTTT.